The 25 T cell receptor beta chains given below trace back to one sample, sequenced in a study of blood T cell repertoires in COVID-19 (dated by TCRdb to 2018 to 2021). Libraries were prepared through the immunoSEQ multiplex PCR assay. The clones in this table, taken by TCRdb from immuneACCESS, are in-frame only. Not every clone is retained; where verified, under half of the shortfall comes from an unresolved V gene, and the cause of the rest is unknown. This sample lists over 350,000 clones; 88% were detected once. The ten largest clones take up around 0.95% of the sample. The specimen was PBMCs or T cells enriched from blood (not recorded which). All receptors derive from a woman in her 30s with acute COVID-19.

This clone was seen a single time. V is TRBV29-1 and J is TRBJ2-2; 10 bases are a match to TRBD2. Per the germline V gene, CDR1 is SQVTM and CDR2 is ANQGSEA. V trimming: 4 bases; J trimming: 4 bases; junction bases outside the gene matches: 6. This CDR3 is 15 amino acids long. For the CDR3, the DNA is TGCAGCGTTGTGGCTAGCGGGGGTGTCACCGGGGAGCTGTTTTTT. Amino acid sequence: CSVVASGGVTGELFF.

This clone came up a few times. The rearrangement joins TRBV2 to TRBJ1-3; a weak D match, TRBD1 (5 bases). The germline V gene encodes CDR1 SNHLY and CDR2 FYNNEI. CDR3 size: 17 residues. The V and J ends lost 2 bases and 2 bases respectively, with 16 bases between them. CDR3 sequence reads: CASSEWFTGVAGNTIYF. CDR3 DNA: TGTGCCAGCAGTGAATGGTTCACAGGTGTAGCTGGAAACACCATATATTTT.

V usage is TRBV10-2 and J usage is TRBJ1-5, with D uncertain. The V gene's germline CDR1 is WSHSY and CDR2 SAAADI. Between the trimmed V and J ends, which lost 0 bases and 3 bases, there was a span of 9 bases. This CDR3 contains 15 residues. Written as DNA, the CDR3 is TGCGCCAGCAGTGAGTCGTTCGGGTCCAATCAGCCCCAGCATTTT. Residues: CASSESFGSNQPQHF.

V gene TRBV12-3 or TRBV12-4 combines with J gene TRBJ1-1; no firm D call. This CDR3 has 13 residues. V shed 1 base and J shed 7 bases, with 10 bases lying between them. CDR3 DNA sequence: TGTGCCAGCAGTTTAGGGACTTTACATGAAGCTTTCTTT. Amino acid sequence: CASSLGTLHEAFF.

V is TRBV7-6 and J is TRBJ1-1; possibly TRBD1 for D (5 bases). Germline-derived CDR1 and CDR2 are SGHVS and FNYEAQ. The CDR3 has 15 amino acids. V was pared by 0 bases and J by 4 bases, with 12 bases between. The CDR3 DNA is TGTGCCAGCAGCTTAGCGGTGGGGCTGGCCACTGAAGCTTTCTTT. Its protein product is CASSLAVGLATEAFF. Together with reference TRBV7-6 and TRBJ1-1, the CDR3 gives the full variable domain: GAGVSQSPRYKVTKRGQDVALRCDPISGHVSLYWYRQALGQGPEFLTYFNYEAQQDKSGLPNDRFSAERPEGSISTLTIQRTEQRDSAMYRCASSLAVGLATEAFFGQGTRLTVV.

This clone appeared a few times. The CDR3 region has the DNA TGTGCCAGCAGCCCGCCTCAGGGGGGGACAGGGGGCGAAAAACTGTTTTTT. This sequence encodes CASSPPQGGTGGEKLFF. The chain joins TRBV9 to TRBJ1-4; 12 nucleotides align to TRBD1. The CDR3 contains 17 residues. After removal of 4 bases from V and 8 bases from J, the junction contained 12 bases not matched to a gene. Germline V CDR1 and CDR2: SGDLS, YYNGEE.

The chain couples TRBV10-3 to TRBJ1-1; 10 nucleotides line up with TRBD1. Unmatched junction bases numbered 4, after V lost 4 bases and J lost 2 bases. Germline V lookup: CDR1 ENHRY, CDR2 SYGVKD. The CDR3 totals 15 residues. The CDR3 nucleotides read TGTGCCATCAGTGGCGGGGACAGGGGAAACACTGAAGCTTTCTTT. It specifies CAISGGDRGNTEAFF.

The V gene is TRBV6-5, the J gene TRBJ2-5, with D possibly matching TRBD1 (6 bases). This CDR3 has 14 residues. Between the trimmed V and J ends, which lost 6 bases and 5 bases, there was a span of 16 bases. Per the germline V gene, CDR1 is MNHEY and CDR2 is SVGAGI. CDR3 protein: CASRITGWGETQYF. The CDR3 bases are TGTGCCAGCAGGATAACAGGGTGGGGGGAGACCCAGTACTTC.

The gene calls are TRBV7-6 and TRBJ2-1; 11 bases agree with TRBD2. From germline, CDR1 is SGHVS and CDR2 FNYEAQ. Trimming removed 1 base from V and 7 bases from J; junction bases left unmatched: 6. The CDR3 covers 16 residues. This CDR3 is CASSLGIAGGQNEQFF. As DNA, the CDR3 is TGTGCCAGCAGCTTAGGGATAGCGGGGGGGCAGAATGAGCAGTTCTTC.

The V and J genes are TRBV3-1 (or the pseudogene TRBV3-2) and TRBJ1-5; 10 bases are a match to TRBD1. The germline gives CDR1 LGHDT, CDR2 YNNKEL (reference sequence). With 4 bases clipped from V and 7 bases from J, the junction kept 7 bases outside the gene matches. This CDR3 comprises 15 residues. The CDR3 DNA follows: TGTGCCAGCAGCCTAAAGGGGGACAGGGGCCAGCCCCAGCATTTT. Translated: CASSLKGDRGQPQHF.

The chain recombines TRBV2 with TRBJ2-2, with D unclear. V shed 6 bases and J shed 0 bases, with 11 bases lying between them. The germline V gene encodes CDR1 SNHLY and CDR2 FYNNEI. The CDR3 covers 15 residues. CDR3 protein: CASRIQFANTGELFF. In DNA form, the CDR3 reads TGTGCCAGCAGAATCCAGTTCGCGAACACCGGGGAGCTGTTTTTT.

The V gene is TRBV5-1, the J gene TRBJ1-2; the match to TRBD1 covers 9 bases. This CDR3 has 16 residues. Unmatched junction bases numbered 10, after V lost 1 base and J lost 6 bases. CDR1 is SGHRS and CDR2 is YFSETQ in the germline V gene. CDR3 DNA: TGCGCCAGCAGCTTGTACCCTGGGGGACAGGGTGATGGCTACACCTTC. Protein product: CASSLYPGGQGDGYTF.

This clone was seen more than once but under ten times. The rearrangement joins TRBV7-6 to TRBJ2-3; no reliable D call. Between the trimmed V and J ends, which lost 3 bases and 5 bases, there was a span of 9 bases. CDR3 length: 13 amino acids. Per germline, CDR1 SGHVS and CDR2 FNYEAQ. CDR3 protein: CASSLQEGDTQYF. For the CDR3, the DNA is TGTGCCAGCAGCTTGCAGGAAGGAGATACGCAGTATTTT.

The CDR3, as DNA: TGTGCCAGCAGTGAAGACAGGGCCTCCTACAATGAGCAGTTCTTC. This codes for CASSEDRASYNEQFF. V is TRBV2 and J is TRBJ2-1; tentative D call: TRBD1 (6 bases). The V end was cut by 1 base, the J end by 0 bases, with 7 bases between. Germline assignment: CDR1 SNHLY and CDR2 FYNNEI. The CDR3 covers 15 residues.

The chain links TRBV19 to TRBJ1-2, with no clear D. The CDR3 covers 16 residues. The germline V and J ends were trimmed by 6 bases and 6 bases, with 23 bases remaining between them. Germline assignment: CDR1 LNHDA and CDR2 SQIVND (reference sequence). CDR3 loop: CASSPVVRLRDHGYTF. CDR3 bases: TGTGCCAGTAGCCCGGTGGTCAGGCTTCGAGATCATGGCTACACCTTC.

This clone was found once. The genes are TRBV9 and TRBJ2-1; 8 bases are a match to TRBD2. This CDR3 is built from 14 residues. Per the germline V gene, CDR1 is SGDLS and CDR2 is YYNGEE. V lost 4 bases to trimming and J lost 2 bases; unmatched junction nucleotides: 2. In DNA form, the CDR3 reads TGTGCCAGCAGCCAGCGGGGGACCTACAATGAGCAGTTCTTC. This codes for CASSQRGTYNEQFF.

As for this clone: Other DNA sequences within the sample encode an identical CDR3. The rearrangement links TRBV11-1 to TRBJ1-2; a weak D match, TRBD1 (5 bases). This CDR3 region has 12 residues. The germline CDR1 and CDR2 sequences are SGHAT and FQDESV (reference sequence). Trimming shortened V by 5 bases and J by 2 bases, and 6 bases separated the two germline ends. CDR3 bases: TGTGCCAGCAGCCCAGGGAACTATGGCTACACCTTC. Protein sequence: CASSPGNYGYTF.

The chain combines TRBV18 with TRBJ1-2; TRBD1 might be the D (6 bases). The V gene lost 2 bases and the J gene lost 4 bases, with 11 bases spanning the gap. This CDR3 has 14 amino acids. CDR1 KGHSH and CDR2 LQKENI come from the germline V gene. This CDR3 is CASSPGTQGYGYTF. DNA of the CDR3: TGTGCCAGCTCACCAGGTACACAGGGCTATGGCTACACCTTC.

The V call is TRBV5-6, the J call TRBJ2-2; D is possibly TRBD2 (6 bases). With 5 bases removed from V and 2 bases from J, the gap between germline ends came to 10 bases. CDR1 is SGHDT, CDR2 YYEEEE, per germline. The CDR3 is 14 amino acids. The CDR3: CASRRGVNTGELFF. CDR3 nucleotides: TGTGCCAGCAGACGCGGGGTAAACACCGGGGAGCTGTTTTTT.

The rearrangement joins TRBV12-3 or TRBV12-4 to TRBJ1-1; D is uncertain. This CDR3 comprises 12 residues. Trimming took off 4 bases at V and 7 bases at J, with 10 bases between the two ends. CDR3 region: CASSYPEREAFF. CDR3 sequence (DNA): TGTGCCAGCAGTTACCCCGAGCGTGAAGCTTTCTTT.

The chain joins TRBV6-5 to TRBJ2-7, with 11 bases that match TRBD1. This CDR3 has 14 residues. The V segment lost 7 bases and the J segment 3 bases; nucleotides outside the gene matches: 5. The germline CDR1 and CDR2 sequences are MNHEY and SVGAGI. The CDR3 DNA reads as TGTGCCAGCACTAAGGGGACAGGGGGCTACGAGCAGTACTTC. Translated, it gives CASTKGTGGYEQYF.

Points on this clone: Distinct nucleotide sequences in the sample also encode this CDR3. The chain links TRBV19 to TRBJ1-6, with no clear D. The V end lost 2 bases, the J end lost 7 bases, and 9 bases lay between the germline ends. CDR3 length equals 14 residues. The germline CDR1 and CDR2 sequences are LNHDA and SQIVND (reference sequence). CDR3: CASSIPGGNSPLHF. CDR3 nucleotide sequence: TGTGCCAGTAGTATACCAGGCGGGAATTCACCCCTCCACTTT. The whole variable domain, filled in from reference TRBV19 and TRBJ1-6, reads DGGITQSPKYLFRKEGQNVTLSCEQNLNHDAMYWYRQDPGQGLRLIYYSQIVNDFQKGDIAEGYSVSREKKESFPLTVTSAQKNPTAFYLCASSIPGGNSPLHFGNGTRLTVT.

The rearrangement links TRBV3-1 (or the pseudogene TRBV3-2) to TRBJ1-3; possible D gene TRBD1, 5 bases. Germline loops: CDR1 LGHDT, CDR2 YNNKEL (reference sequence). The V end was cut by 1 base, the J end by 4 bases, with 11 bases between. The CDR3 loop spans 15 amino acids. The CDR3 here is CASSQGAGSGNTIYF. In DNA, the CDR3 is TGTGCCAGCAGCCAAGGCGCAGGGTCCGGAAACACCATATATTTT.

As regards this clone: This sample also contains other DNA sequences that code for the same CDR3. The chain employs TRBV19 and TRBJ1-1; D gene unclear. The CDR3 runs 12 residues. The V end lost 3 bases, the J end lost 4 bases, and 6 bases lay between the germline ends. The germline V gene has CDR1 LNHDA and CDR2 SQIVND (reference sequence). The CDR3 loop is CASSIGSTEAFF. CDR3 DNA: TGTGCCAGTAGTATTGGGAGCACTGAAGCTTTCTTT.

The chain carries TRBV4-2 and TRBJ2-5, with D perhaps matching TRBD2 (5 bases). Trimming removed 4 bases at V and 3 bases at J, with 24 bases between. CDR1 is LGHNA, CDR2 YNFKEQ, per germline. The CDR3 consists of 18 residues. This chain's CDR3 is CASSPSISLADTKETQYF. As DNA, the CDR3 is TGTGCCAGCAGCCCATCTATATCGCTAGCTGATACTAAAGAGACCCAGTACTTC.